A single sample gave rise to the 23 T cell receptor beta chains below, sequenced in a study of T cells in Graves' hyperthyroidism and ophthalmopathy. What was amplified from RNA transcripts were TCR beta CDR3 regions. HTBI primers were used for first-round RT-PCR of the TCR CDR3. MiXCR was run by TCRdb on the multiplex PCR reads, yielding one entry per CDR3 protein. The data show 700,000 to 950,000 distinct CDR3 sequences, just over 35% seen once. Input material: blood. These receptor sequences come from a woman aged 40 to 50 with Graves' hyperthyroidism.

Note on this clonotype: A read error is possible here, since a much larger clone lies one base away. The V and J genes are TRBV7-3 and TRBJ1-2, with D uncertain. CDR1 is SGHTA and CDR2 is FQGTGA in the germline V gene. The CDR3 has 15 residues. This CDR3 is CASSVGRPAPYDYTF. The DNA for the CDR3 is TGTGCCAGCAGCGTAGGCCGGCCTGCCCCATATGACTACACCTTC. Filled out from reference TRBV7-3 and TRBJ1-2, the complete variable domain reads GAGVSQTPSNKVTEKGKYVELRCDPISGHTALYWYRQSLGQGPEFLIYFQGTGAADDSGLPNDRFFAVRPEGSVSTLKIQRTERGDSAVYLCASSVGRPAPYDYTFGSGTRLTVV.

This clonotype was seen ten or more times. The chain couples TRBV9 to TRBJ1-3; perhaps TRBD1 as D (5 bases). Between the trimmed V and J ends, which lost 3 bases and 1 base, there was a span of 17 bases. Per the germline V gene, CDR1 is SGDLS and CDR2 is YYNGEE. The CDR3 runs 17 residues. The CDR3 here is CASSEETVALSGNTIYF. The CDR3 nucleotides read TGTGCCAGCAGCGAAGAGACAGTCGCCCTTTCTGGAAACACCATATATTTT.

A single count supports this clonotype. The chain links TRBV29-1 to TRBJ2-3, with D possibly being TRBD1 (5 bases). The CDR3 contains 12 residues. V was cut by 3 bases and J by 6 bases, with 10 bases left in between. CDR1 SQVTM and CDR2 ANQGSEA come from the germline V gene. For the CDR3, the DNA is TGCAGCGTTGATCAGGGTGGGGATACGCAGTATTTT. Protein: CSVDQGGDTQYF.

This rearrangement joins TRBV7-9 to TRBJ2-3; D possibly corresponds to TRBD2 (6 bases). The germline V gene has CDR1 SEHNR and CDR2 FQNEAQ (reference sequence). There are 14 residues in the CDR3. Trimming pared 3 bases from V and 3 bases from J, leaving 10 bases between. The CDR3 DNA sequence: TGTGCCAGCAGCTTCTATGGGACTACAGATACGCAGTATTTT. Translated, it gives CASSFYGTTDTQYF.

The gene calls are TRBV7-2 and TRBJ1-2; D not resolved. In germline, CDR1 is SGHTA, CDR2 FQGNSA. The CDR3 has 12 residues. V was trimmed by 6 bases and J by 6 bases, leaving 11 bases between them. For the CDR3, the DNA is TGTGCCAGCAGTCTATCCGCGGATGGCTACACCTTC. This gives the protein CASSLSADGYTF.

This clonotype has a handful of counts. The chain links TRBV27 to TRBJ1-2; 12 nucleotides align to TRBD1. The CDR3 extends over 17 amino acids. J gave up 7 bases and V 5 bases, and 14 bases lay outside the gene matches. CDR1 and CDR2 (germline): MNHEY, SMNVEV (reference sequence). As DNA, the CDR3 is TGTGCCAGCAGTCACAATCCGGCGGGACAGGGGGCTGGTGGCTACACCTTC. It codes for CASSHNPAGQGAGGYTF.

This clonotype was recorded many times. The chain links TRBV12-3 or TRBV12-4 to TRBJ1-1; the D is unclear. The germline V and J ends were trimmed by 1 base and 7 bases, with 7 bases remaining between them. The CDR3 covers 12 residues. The CDR3: CASSLVGIEAFF. CDR3 bases: TGTGCCAGCAGTTTAGTCGGAATTGAAGCTTTCTTT.

This clonotype showed up many times. This chain uses TRBV7-2 with TRBJ1-2, with 8 nucleotides matching TRBD1. The CDR3 runs 16 residues. Germline V gene lookup returns CDR1 SGHTA and CDR2 FQGNSA. Losses at the gene ends were 5 bases for V and 0 bases for J; bases not matched to a gene: 8. In nucleotides, the CDR3 is TGTGCCAGCAGCCGTTCCCGACAGGGGACTAACTATGGCTACACCTTC. It yields the protein CASSRSRQGTNYGYTF. Based on the CDR3 plus reference TRBV7-2 and TRBJ1-2, the full variable domain is GAGVSQSPSNKVTEKGKDVELRCDPISGHTALYWYRQSLGQGLEFLIYFQGNSAPDKSGLPSDRFSAERTGGSVSTLTIQRTQQEDSAVYLCASSRSRQGTNYGYTFGSGTRLTVV.

This clonotype was detected ten times or more. The chain is built from TRBV7-9 and TRBJ1-2; D is uncertain. CDR1 and CDR2 from the germline V gene are SEHNR and FQNEAQ (reference sequence). This CDR3 contains 13 residues. With 1 base removed from V and 6 bases from J, the gap between germline ends came to 9 bases. CDR3 sequence (DNA): TGTGCCAGCAGCTTAGTAAGCCGGAATGGCTACACCTTC. Protein sequence: CASSLVSRNGYTF.

This clonotype was detected many times. The chain joins TRBV10-3 to TRBJ1-1; perhaps TRBD1 as D (6 bases). Trimming took off 3 bases at V and 1 base at J, with 9 bases between the two ends. In germline, CDR1 is ENHRY, CDR2 SYGVKD. The length of the CDR3 is 14 residues. The CDR3 coding sequence is TGTGCCATCAGTGACAGGGGTGGGAACACTGAAGCTTTCTTT. This gives the protein CAISDRGGNTEAFF.

V is TRBV20-1 and J is TRBJ2-2, with TRBD2 matching over 9 bases. CDR1 is DFQATT and CDR2 is SNEGSKA in the germline V gene (reference sequence). With V trimmed by 3 bases and J by 2 bases, 4 bases remained unmatched. This CDR3 comprises 15 residues. The CDR3 DNA reads as TGCAGTGCTAGGCTAGCGGGAATAAACACCGGGGAGCTGTTTTTT. Translating gives CSARLAGINTGELFF.

This chain connects TRBV13 to TRBJ2-7; TRBD1 agrees at 8 bases. Matching the DNA end better, TRBJ2-1 makes the J call doubtful. The CDR3 extends over 12 amino acids. Germline CDR1 PRHDT, CDR2 FYEKMQ (reference sequence). The CDR3 sequence: CASSPGQGEQFF. CDR3 nucleotide sequence: TGTGCCAGCAGCCCAGGACAGGGCGAGCAGTTCTTC.

The chain links TRBV30 to TRBJ2-7; 7 bases are shared with TRBD1. CDR1 and CDR2 from the germline V gene are GTSNPN and SVGIG (reference sequence). CDR3 length: 12 residues. V lost 3 bases and J lost 4; bases outside the gene matches: 3. The CDR3 region has the DNA TGTGCCTGGAGAGGGGGCGGTTACGAGCAGTACTTC. Residues: CAWRGGGYEQYF.

The table lists this clonotype with a few counts. The CDR3 region has the DNA TGCGCCAGCAGCCAACTTAAAGTGGGGACAGGGGAAGAAAAACTGTTTTTT. It codes for CASSQLKVGTGEEKLFF. V usage is TRBV4-3 and J usage is TRBJ1-4; 10 bases match TRBD1. With V trimmed by 2 bases and J by 8 bases, 11 bases remained unmatched. Germline lookup yields CDR1 LGHNA and CDR2 YSLEER. The CDR3 has 17 amino acids.

This clonotype was seen a single time. V gene TRBV6-1 combines with J gene TRBJ1-2, with D unclear. Trimming pared 7 bases from V and 2 bases from J, leaving 14 bases between. Germline CDR1 and CDR2: MNHNS and SASEGT. This CDR3 contains 14 residues. As DNA, the CDR3 is TGTGCCAGCACGGCGGGTGTCCAGAACTATGGCTACACCTTC. It yields the protein CASTAGVQNYGYTF.

A few counts support this clonotype. CDR3 region: CASSATGDSNQPQHF. CDR3 bases: TGTGCCAGTAGTGCGACAGGGGATAGCAATCAGCCCCAGCATTTT. The rearrangement links TRBV19 to TRBJ1-5, with 8 bases aligning to TRBD1. V lost 5 bases to trimming and J lost 0 bases; unmatched junction nucleotides: 3. There are 15 residues in the CDR3. Looked up from germline, CDR1 is LNHDA and CDR2 is SQIVND (reference sequence).

The gene calls are TRBV2 and TRBJ1-2; D remains unclear. The V end lost 8 bases, the J end lost 0 bases, and 13 bases lay between the germline ends. The CDR3 extends over 14 amino acids. CDR1 and CDR2 (germline): SNHLY, FYNNEI. CDR3 in DNA: TGTGCCAGCCCATCCTCGGCTTCTAACTATGGCTACACCTTC. Its translation is CASPSSASNYGYTF.

This clonotype was picked up many times. J is TRBJ1-5 and V is TRBV25-1; D unresolved. Germline CDR1 MGHDK, CDR2 SYGVNS. Trimming cost V 2 bases and J 6 bases, with 8 bases left between them. CDR3 length: 13 amino acids. The chain's CDR3 is CASSEDGVQPQHF. DNA for the CDR3: TGTGCCAGCAGTGAAGATGGGGTTCAGCCCCAGCATTTT.

This clonotype was counted ten times or more. The chain has TRBV15 and TRBJ1-4; weak D call: TRBD1 (5 bases). The CDR3 is 15 amino acids. Germline assignment: CDR1 LNHNV and CDR2 YYDKDF (reference sequence). The V and J ends lost 0 bases and 7 bases respectively, with 12 bases between them. CDR3: CATSRDSAGSEKLFF. The CDR3 DNA sequence: TGTGCCACCAGCAGAGATTCGGCAGGGTCTGAAAAACTGTTTTTT.

The gene calls are TRBV29-1 and TRBJ2-4; D perhaps matches TRBD1 (6 bases). CDR1 SQVTM and CDR2 ANQGSEA come from the germline V gene. The ends were cut back, 7 bases at V and 3 bases at J, with 13 bases in the middle. This CDR3 region has 13 residues. CDR3 residues: CSGQARDKNIQYF. CDR3 nucleotides: TGCAGCGGACAGGCCCGGGACAAAAACATTCAGTACTTC.

CDR3 bases: TGTGCCATCAGTAAAGGACAGGGAAGGGCCGGGGAGCTGTTTTTT. Its protein is CAISKGQGRAGELFF. The chain links TRBV10-3 to TRBJ2-2; 8 bases line up with TRBD1. This CDR3 is 15 amino acids long. CDR1 ENHRY and CDR2 SYGVKD come from the germline V gene. V dropped 5 bases and J dropped 6; count of bases not matched to a gene: 8.

The gene calls are TRBV29-1 and TRBJ2-7; TRBD1 aligns across 7 bases. Germline-derived CDR1 and CDR2 are SQVTM and ANQGSEA. V shed 7 bases, J shed 3 bases, and the junction held 6 bases outside the gene matches. CDR3 length: 12 residues. This CDR3 reads CSGDRLIYEQYF. The CDR3 DNA reads as TGCAGCGGGGACAGACTGATCTACGAGCAGTACTTC.

There are many counts of this clonotype. The gene calls are TRBV20-1 and TRBJ2-7, with 8 bases fitting TRBD2. Trimming removed 6 bases from V and 1 base from J; junction bases left unmatched: 8. The CDR3 runs 14 residues. Germline V gene sequence: CDR1 DFQATT, CDR2 SNEGSKA (reference sequence). This CDR3 reads CSANLAGRSYEQYF. For the CDR3, the DNA is TGCAGTGCAAATTTAGCGGGGCGTTCCTACGAGCAGTACTTC.